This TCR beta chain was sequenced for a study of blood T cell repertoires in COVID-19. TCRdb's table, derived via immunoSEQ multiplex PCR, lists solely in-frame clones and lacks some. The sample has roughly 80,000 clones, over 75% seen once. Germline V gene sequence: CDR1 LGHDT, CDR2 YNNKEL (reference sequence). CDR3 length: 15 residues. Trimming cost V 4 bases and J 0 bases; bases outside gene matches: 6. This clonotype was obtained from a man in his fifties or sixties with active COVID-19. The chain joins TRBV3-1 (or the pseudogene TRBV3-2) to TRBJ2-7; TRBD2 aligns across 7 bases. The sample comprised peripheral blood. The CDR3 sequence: CASSRIRGDSYEQYF. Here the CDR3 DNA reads TGTGCCAGCAGCCGGATACGGGGGGACTCCTACGAGCAGTACTTC.